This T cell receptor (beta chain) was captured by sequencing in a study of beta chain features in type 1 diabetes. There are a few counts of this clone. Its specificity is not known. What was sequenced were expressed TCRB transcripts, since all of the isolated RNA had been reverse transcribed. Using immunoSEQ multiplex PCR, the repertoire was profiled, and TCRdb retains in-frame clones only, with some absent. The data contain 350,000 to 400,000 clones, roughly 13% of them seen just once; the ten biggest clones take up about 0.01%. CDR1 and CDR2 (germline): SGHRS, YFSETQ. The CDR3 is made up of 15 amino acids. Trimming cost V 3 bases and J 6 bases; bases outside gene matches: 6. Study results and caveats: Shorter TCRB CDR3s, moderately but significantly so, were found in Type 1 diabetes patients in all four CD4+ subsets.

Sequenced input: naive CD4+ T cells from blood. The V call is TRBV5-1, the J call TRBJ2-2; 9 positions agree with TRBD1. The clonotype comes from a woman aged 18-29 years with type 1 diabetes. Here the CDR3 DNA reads TGCGCCAGCAGCTGGGGACAGGGTGCCGCCGGGGAGCTGTTTTTT. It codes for CASSWGQGAAGELFF.